The 25 T cell receptor beta chains presented below share a single source sample, sequenced in a study of sequential checkpoint blockade in melanoma. The data were produced by immunoSEQ multiplex PCR, yet TCRdb's version contains in-frame clones alone and is incomplete. The table records roughly 3,000 clones, approximately 19% of them present only once. Treatment described: randomized to nivolumab then ipilimumab (arm A) or the reverse (arm B). The sequencing used tumor tissue (inferred from file names), collected from a patient given nivolumab and ipilimumab in sequence. These receptors were obtained from a human donor with melanoma.

This clone was detected many times. The chain employs TRBV11-3 and TRBJ2-3; TRBD2 matches 9 bases. This CDR3 comprises 15 residues. With 3 bases clipped from V and 2 bases from J, the junction kept 3 bases outside the gene matches. Germline-derived CDR1 and CDR2 are SGHNT and YENEEA. This chain's CDR3 is CASSLRGGLTDTQYF. CDR3 bases: TGTGCCAGCAGCTTGCGGGGGGGGCTCACAGATACGCAGTATTTT.

This clone is categorized as medium-sized. The chain uses TRBV11-3 and TRBJ2-5, with D uncertain. The CDR3 has 14 amino acids. Germline V gene data show CDR1 as SGHNT and CDR2 as YENEEA. V lost 5 bases and J 2 bases, leaving 12 bases between the germline ends. In DNA, the CDR3 is TGTGCCAGCAGCCTTACACGGATACAAGAGACCCAGTACTTC. Amino acids: CASSLTRIQETQYF.

This clone was counted ten times or more. The chain has TRBV6-8 and TRBJ2-5; D possibly corresponds to TRBD2 (5 bases). The V gene lost 2 bases and the J gene lost 5 bases, with 15 bases spanning the gap. This CDR3 has 15 amino acids. Germline assignment: CDR1 MNHGY and CDR2 SAAAGT. CDR3 in DNA: TGTGCCAGCAGTTACGGGGTTAGCGCCATGGAGACCCAGTACTTC. Protein sequence: CASSYGVSAMETQYF.

This clone counts as medium-sized (0.01 to 0.1%). The chain combines TRBV11-3 with TRBJ2-4; 7 bases fit TRBD1. The CDR3 totals 16 residues. In germline, CDR1 is SGHNT, CDR2 YENEEA. The V gene end was trimmed by 5 bases and the J gene end by 3 bases; junction bases not matched to a gene: 10. CDR3 bases: TGTGCCAGCAGCGAAGGATTTACAGGGGACAAAAACATTCAGTACTTC. This codes for CASSEGFTGDKNIQYF.

This clone was detected a few times. The chain joins TRBV9 to TRBJ2-4; 8 bases match TRBD1. Germline lookup yields CDR1 SGDLS and CDR2 YYNGEE. The CDR3 is made up of 14 amino acids. V shed 3 bases, J shed 7 bases, and the junction held 6 bases outside the gene matches. CDR3 sequence (DNA): TGTGCCAGCAGCGACGGACAGGGCTTCAACATTCAGTACTTC. Translation: CASSDGQGFNIQYF. Supplemented by reference TRBV9 and TRBJ2-4, the full variable domain reads DSGVTQTPKHLITATGQRVTLRCSPRSGDLSVYWYQQSLDQGLQFLIQYYNGEERAKGNILERFSAQQFPDLHSELNLSSLELGDSALYFCASSDGQGFNIQYFGAGTRLSVL.

By share, this clone counts as large (0.1 to 1%). The V and J genes are TRBV28 and TRBJ1-1; D is unclear. CDR3 length equals 16 residues. The germline gives CDR1 MDHEN, CDR2 SYDVKM. Trimming removed 2 bases at V and 0 bases at J, with 13 bases between. The CDR3 spells CASSLNDLVLNTEAFF. The CDR3 coding sequence is TGTGCCAGCAGTTTAAATGATCTGGTTTTGAACACTGAAGCTTTCTTT.

This clone was seen ten or more times. The rearrangement links TRBV11-3 to TRBJ2-7, with D possibly TRBD1 on 6 matching bases. V lost 5 bases and J lost 4, with 15 bases in between. CDR3 length: 14 amino acids. Germline assignment: CDR1 SGHNT and CDR2 YENEEA. CDR3 coding DNA: TGTGCCAGCAGCCCGGGGCGCAGGGGTTACGAGCAGTACTTC. It codes for CASSPGRRGYEQYF.

The chain employs TRBV9 and TRBJ1-2, with D uncertain. The CDR3 is 18 amino acids. V lost 1 base, J lost 4 bases, and 23 bases lay in between. Germline CDR1 SGDLS, CDR2 YYNGEE. As DNA, the CDR3 is TGTGCCAGCAGCGTAAACCCCCGGGCCCCAGAAACCCGCTATGGCTACACCTTC. Its translation: CASSVNPRAPETRYGYTF.

This clone is deemed medium-sized. Here the CDR3 DNA reads TGTGCCAGCAGGGGACAGGGGAGTGACGAGCAGTACTTC. This gives the protein CASRGQGSDEQYF. The chain couples TRBV6-8 to TRBJ2-7, with TRBD1 identical over 10 bases. This CDR3 is built from 13 residues. Germline-derived CDR1 and CDR2 are MNHGY and SAAAGT. Trimming cost V 6 bases and J 5 bases; bases outside gene matches: 4.

This clone was observed many times. This chain connects TRBV11-3 to TRBJ1-6; a weak D match, TRBD1 (6 bases). CDR1 is SGHNT, CDR2 YENEEA, per germline. V was pared by 7 bases and J by 7 bases, with 17 bases between. CDR3 length: 15 residues. The CDR3 sequence is CASNTQGPWNSPLHF. In nucleotides, the CDR3 is TGTGCCAGCAACACACAGGGTCCATGGAATTCACCCCTCCACTTT.

This clone was picked up a small number of times. The V gene is TRBV6-8, the J gene TRBJ1-1; 9 nucleotides agree with TRBD1. The CDR3 has 15 residues. CDR1 is MNHGY and CDR2 is SAAAGT in the germline V gene. With 5 bases clipped from V and 3 bases from J, the junction kept 7 bases outside the gene matches. The CDR3 region has the DNA TGTGCCAGCAGTGGCGTACAGGGGGCACACACTGAAGCTTTCTTT. Its protein product is CASSGVQGAHTEAFF.

Turning to this clone: Relative to the germline gene, one junction end is altered; a read error may explain this. The chain employs TRBV6-8 and TRBJ2-3, with 14 bases aligning to TRBD2. Per germline, CDR1 MNHGY and CDR2 SAAAGT. The CDR3 has 16 residues. Written as DNA, the CDR3 is TGTGCCAGCAGTGACTCGACTAGCGGGGGGGCAGATACGCAGTATTTT. Protein sequence: CASSDSTSGGADTQYF.

The chain couples TRBV28 to TRBJ1-5, with 9 bases that match TRBD1. This CDR3 is built from 14 residues. The germline V gene encodes CDR1 MDHEN and CDR2 SYDVKM. The V and J ends lost 10 bases and 6 bases, in that order; junction bases with no gene match: 10. The CDR3 region has the DNA TGTGCCACAGTAGGACAGGGGCAAGGTCAGCCCCAGCATTTT. Protein: CATVGQGQGQPQHF.

Ten or more counts support this clone. The rearrangement links TRBV7-2 to TRBJ1-1; D gene unclear. The CDR3 spans 13 residues. In germline, CDR1 is SGHTA, CDR2 FQGNSA. V dropped 2 bases and J dropped 7 bases, with 11 bases sitting between them. The CDR3 region has the DNA TGTGCCAGCAGCTTATTATGGGCTGGTGAAGCTTTCTTT. This codes for CASSLLWAGEAFF.

Many counts were recorded for this clone. The chain couples TRBV11-3 to TRBJ1-2, with D perhaps TRBD1 (6 bases). Trimming removed 5 bases at V and 2 bases at J, with 18 bases between. The length of the CDR3 is 16 residues. Germline V CDR1 and CDR2: SGHNT, YENEEA. CDR3 in amino acids: CASSPGQRLVNYGYTF. DNA for the CDR3: TGTGCCAGCAGCCCCGGACAGAGGCTAGTGAACTATGGCTACACCTTC.

Relative to its sample, this clone is medium-sized. The gene calls are TRBV6-8 and TRBJ1-4; D unresolved. Germline V gives CDR1 MNHGY, CDR2 SAAAGT. CDR3 length: 13 amino acids. V was shortened by 10 bases and J by 6 bases, with 15 bases between the two germline ends. CDR3 in DNA: TGTGCCACCAGCGTAAGAAGGGATGAAAAACTGTTTTTT. Encoded protein: CATSVRRDEKLFF.

This clone came up a few times. The gene calls are TRBV12-5 and TRBJ2-7; 8 bases are a match to TRBD1. Germline V gene lookup returns CDR1 LGHNT and CDR2 FRNRAP. The CDR3 is 13 residues long. This chain's CDR3 is CASSGQGFYEQYF. The CDR3 nucleotides read TGTGCCAGCTCCGGACAGGGTTTTTACGAGCAGTACTTC.

V and J are TRBV29-1 and TRBJ1-1; 7 bases match TRBD1. The CDR3 is 13 residues long. The V gene's germline CDR1 is SQVTM and CDR2 ANQGSEA. Trimming at V came to 2 bases and at J to 11 bases, leaving 11 bases not matched to a gene. The CDR3 region is CSVENGQGVSAFF. In nucleotides, the CDR3 is TGCAGCGTTGAAAACGGGCAGGGGGTTAGTGCTTTCTTT. The whole variable domain, filled in from reference TRBV29-1 and TRBJ1-1, reads SAVISQKPSRDICQRGTSLTIQCQVDSQVTMMFWYRQQPGQSLTLIATANQGSEATYESGFVIDKFPISRPNLTFSTLTVSNMSPEDSSIYLCSVENGQGVSAFFGQGTRLTVV.

This clone occurred a few times. The CDR3 nucleotides read TGTGCCAGCAGCGTGGACAGGGTGGGCGGATCACCCCTCCACTTT. The encoded protein is CASSVDRVGGSPLHF. The chain combines TRBV9 with TRBJ1-6, with 8 bases that match TRBD1. V dropped 2 bases and J dropped 10; count of bases not matched to a gene: 8. This CDR3 has 15 residues. Germline lookup yields CDR1 SGDLS and CDR2 YYNGEE.

This clone was counted many times. The chain recombines TRBV11-3 with TRBJ1-2; 9 nucleotides line up with TRBD1. V dropped 5 bases and J dropped 8; count of bases not matched to a gene: 9. This CDR3 region has 14 residues. Germline V gene sequence: CDR1 SGHNT, CDR2 YENEEA. CDR3 loop: CASSTDRGSRGYTF. CDR3 sequence (DNA): TGTGCCAGCAGCACGGACAGGGGTTCGCGGGGCTACACCTTC.

This clone was found many times. CDR3 DNA: TGTGCCAGCAGCTCGACCAGGGGGCGCAAGTACGAGCAGTACTTC. Protein sequence: CASSSTRGRKYEQYF. The chain has TRBV11-3 and TRBJ2-7; TRBD1 aligns across 8 bases. Germline loops: CDR1 SGHNT, CDR2 YENEEA. V gave up 4 bases and J gave up 4 bases; unmatched junction bases: 9. The CDR3 runs to 15 residues. The full variable domain, in which reference TRBV11-3 and TRBJ2-7 provide the parts outside the CDR3, is EAGVVQSPRYKIIEKKQPVAFWCNPISGHNTLYWYLQNLGQGPELLIRYENEEAVDDSQLPKDRFSAERLKGVDSTLKIQPAELGDSAVYLCASSSTRGRKYEQYFGPGTRLTVT.

The table lists this clone with a few counts. This chain links TRBV6-8 with TRBJ1-2, with 7 bases fitting TRBD1. With V trimmed by 5 bases and J by 7 bases, 13 bases remained unmatched. The CDR3 has 15 amino acids. Per germline, CDR1 MNHGY and CDR2 SAAAGT. The CDR3 spells CASSREPDGTVGYTF. For the CDR3, the DNA is TGTGCCAGCAGTAGAGAGCCTGACGGGACAGTTGGCTACACCTTC.

This clone has more than one count but fewer than ten. This chain connects TRBV30 to TRBJ2-2; D might be TRBD1 or TRBD2, each matching 5 bases. With 3 bases removed from V and 1 base from J, the gap between germline ends came to 12 bases. Germline loops: CDR1 GTSNPN, CDR2 SVGIG (reference sequence). This CDR3 is 15 amino acids long. This CDR3 reads CAWRPRGRNTGELFF. The CDR3 bases are TGTGCCTGGAGACCCCGGGGCAGGAACACCGGGGAGCTGTTTTTT.

This clone is deemed medium-sized. The J gene is TRBJ2-2, the V gene TRBV11-3; 13 positions agree with TRBD2. The V gene's germline CDR1 is SGHNT and CDR2 YENEEA. CDR3 length: 17 residues. V lost 5 bases to trimming and J lost 5 bases; unmatched junction nucleotides: 8. The CDR3, as DNA: TGTGCCAGCAGCCCGAGGACTAGCGGGGGCGGGACCGGGGAGCTGTTTTTT. Its translation is CASSPRTSGGGTGELFF. Full variable domain (missing parts from reference TRBV11-3 and TRBJ2-2): EAGVVQSPRYKIIEKKQPVAFWCNPISGHNTLYWYLQNLGQGPELLIRYENEEAVDDSQLPKDRFSAERLKGVDSTLKIQPAELGDSAVYLCASSPRTSGGGTGELFFGEGSRLTVL.

This clone occurred once. The chain has TRBV19 and TRBJ1-1, with D uncertain. V lost 7 bases, J lost 0 bases, and 12 bases lay in between. In germline, CDR1 is LNHDA, CDR2 SQIVND (reference sequence). This CDR3 has 14 residues. The CDR3 spells CASKDPLMNTEAFF. CDR3 bases: TGTGCCAGTAAAGACCCACTCATGAACACTGAAGCTTTCTTT. Full variable domain (outside the CDR3, taken from reference TRBV19 and TRBJ1-1): DGGITQSPKYLFRKEGQNVTLSCEQNLNHDAMYWYRQDPGQGLRLIYYSQIVNDFQKGDIAEGYSVSREKKESFPLTVTSAQKNPTAFYLCASKDPLMNTEAFFGQGTRLTVV.